This TCR beta chain was profiled in a study of blood T cell repertoires in COVID-19. Germline V gene sequence: CDR1 SNHLY, CDR2 FYNNEI. V was cut by 2 bases and J by 7 bases, with 9 bases left in between. This CDR3 has 12 residues. In the authors' methods: Researchers report that nucleated cell counts were estimated from reference gene primer amplification. Sequenced by immunoSEQ multiplex PCR; TCRdb stores in-frame clones only, minus some. For V, J and clone size, that table is used; D and trimming come from the DNA. The top ten hold 2% to 2.5% of the sample, which has roughly 200,000 clones, 87% seen once. Participants were aged roughly 18 to 95 years, lived in 25 or so US areas, and enrolled virtually. Clinical history as reported by participants underpinned cohort assignment.

The sample taken for sequencing was PBMCs or T cells enriched from blood (not recorded which). The origin of this receptor is a woman in her twenties or thirties who had recovered from COVID-19. The V call is TRBV2, the J call TRBJ2-7, with D perhaps matching TRBD2 (5 bases). CDR3 in DNA: TGTGCCAGCAGTGAACCGGGGTGGGAGCAGTACTTC. Translation gives CASSEPGWEQYF.